The sequence of this T cell receptor beta chain was determined in a study of control samples from healthy donors and cancer patients. The V gene end was trimmed by 6 bases and the J gene end by 4 bases; junction bases not matched to a gene: 9. The CDR3 runs to 14 residues. Germline V CDR1 and CDR2: LNHDA, SQIVND (reference sequence). Produced via immunoSEQ multiplex PCR; TCRdb's table is partial and in-frame only. This table holds some 140,000 clones, roughly 86% found once. The sequencing sample was made of PBMCs. This sequence originates from a man aged 50-60 years with head and neck cancer. The rearrangement links TRBV19 to TRBJ2-7, with 7 nucleotides matching TRBD2. The chain's CDR3 is CASRKGDGGYEQYF. CDR3 DNA sequence: TGTGCCAGTAGGAAAGGAGACGGGGGGTACGAGCAGTACTTC.